This passage covers 26 T cell receptor beta chains from one sample sequenced in a study of T cell changes during pregnancy in multiple sclerosis. The protocol was immunoSEQ multiplex PCR, while the TCRdb copy is restricted to in-frame clones and leaves out a portion. The table lists roughly 32,000 clones, about nine tenths of them singletons, with 0.44% in the top ten. Source: CD4+ T cells from peripheral blood mononuclear cells, taken in the second trimester of pregnancy. The receptors shown here come from a female donor in good health, enrolled as a control in a pregnancy study.

The genes are TRBV5-1 and TRBJ1-4; D is uncertain. The CDR3 extends over 14 amino acids. Germline CDR1 SGHRS, CDR2 YFSETQ. With 4 bases removed from V and 0 bases from J, the gap between germline ends came to 7 bases. CDR3: CASSPSSTNEKLFF. CDR3 coding DNA: TGCGCCAGCAGCCCGTCCTCAACTAATGAAAAACTGTTTTTT.

V is TRBV4-1 and J is TRBJ2-1; D perhaps matches TRBD2 (6 bases). Germline lookup yields CDR1 MGHRA and CDR2 YSYEKL. V was trimmed by 0 bases and J by 4 bases, leaving 25 bases between them. This CDR3 has 20 residues. For the CDR3, the DNA is TGCGCCAGCAGCCAAGATGAGGCGGGACTCACCCTTCTGGGGTACAATGAGCAGTTCTTC. Translated, it gives CASSQDEAGLTLLGYNEQFF.

The chain has TRBV11-2 and TRBJ2-7, with 10 bases identical to TRBD2. Germline V lookup: CDR1 SGHAT, CDR2 FQNNGV. V dropped 5 bases and J dropped 4; count of bases not matched to a gene: 2. The CDR3 extends over 13 amino acids. CDR3 sequence: CASSPSGRYEQYF. The CDR3 region has the DNA TGTGCCAGCAGCCCTAGCGGGAGATACGAGCAGTACTTC.

The CDR3 region is CASSRGLAGNVGELFF. Written as DNA, the CDR3 is TGTGCCAGCAGCCGAGGACTAGCGGGAAATGTCGGGGAGCTGTTTTTT. V and J are TRBV7-9 and TRBJ2-2; 12 bases are shared with TRBD2. The CDR3 is 16 residues long. Per germline, CDR1 SEHNR and CDR2 FQNEAQ (reference sequence). With V trimmed by 5 bases and J by 7 bases, 8 bases remained unmatched.

V and J are TRBV4-1 and TRBJ2-3; D might be TRBD2 (5 bases). V was pared by 1 base and J by 1 base, with 15 bases between. The germline gives CDR1 MGHRA, CDR2 YSYEKL. The CDR3 sequence is 17 residues long. In DNA, the CDR3 is TGCGCCAGCAGCCAAGTGGGTAGAGGGATGGGCACAGATACGCAGTATTTT. Translating gives CASSQVGRGMGTDTQYF.

The CDR3 is CASSTGATNEKLFF. CDR3 sequence (DNA): TGCGCCAGCAGCACAGGTGCAACTAATGAAAAACTGTTTTTT. V gene TRBV5-1 combines with J gene TRBJ1-4, with D possibly TRBD1 on 5 matching bases. The CDR3 runs 14 residues. Deletions cut 4 bases from V and 0 bases from J, with 7 bases between. Germline lookup yields CDR1 SGHRS and CDR2 YFSETQ. The whole variable domain, remainder taken from reference TRBV5-1 and TRBJ1-4, is KAGVTQTPRYLIKTRGQQVTLSCSPISGHRSVSWYQQTPGQGLQFLFEYFSETQRNKGNFPGRFSGRQFSNSRSEMNVSTLELGDSALYLCASSTGATNEKLFFGSGTQLSVL.

The chain recombines TRBV5-4 with TRBJ2-1; D possibly corresponds to TRBD2 (6 bases). V was clipped by 4 bases and J by 7 bases, with 9 bases between them. Germline V CDR1 and CDR2: SGHNT, YYREEE (reference sequence). The CDR3 runs to 12 residues. The CDR3 nucleotides are TGTGCCAGCAGCATAGGGAGGAATGAGCAGTTCTTC. This sequence encodes CASSIGRNEQFF.

This chain joins TRBV30 and TRBJ1-5; D remains unclear. The CDR3 consists of 14 residues. V dropped 2 bases and J dropped 4 bases, with 12 bases sitting between them. Germline V gene data show CDR1 as GTSNPN and CDR2 as SVGIG (reference sequence). The CDR3 sequence is CAWSRETLNQPQHF. The CDR3 bases are TGTGCCTGGAGTCGAGAGACATTGAATCAGCCCCAGCATTTT.

This clone was counted a single time. V is TRBV5-1 and J is TRBJ2-4, with 11 positions matching TRBD1. V dropped 3 bases and J dropped 9; count of bases not matched to a gene: 5. CDR1 SGHRS and CDR2 YFSETQ come from the germline V gene. The length of the CDR3 is 14 residues. CDR3 sequence: CASSSGQGEAIQYF. CDR3 bases: TGCGCCAGCAGCTCGGGACAGGGGGAGGCCATTCAGTACTTC.

This rearrangement joins TRBV11-3 to TRBJ2-3; TRBD2 is a possible D gene (5 bases). Germline V lookup: CDR1 SGHNT, CDR2 YENEEA. The CDR3 loop spans 14 amino acids. The V end was cut by 7 bases, the J end by 6 bases, with 17 bases between. In DNA, the CDR3 is TGTGCCAGCAAGAGGGCCCCGACGGGGGATACGCAGTATTTT. Protein: CASKRAPTGDTQYF.

V usage is TRBV25-1 and J usage is TRBJ1-3; D unclear. CDR3 length: 13 amino acids. CDR1 and CDR2 from the germline V gene are MGHDK and SYGVNS. V was pared by 3 bases and J by 5 bases, with 8 bases between. CDR3 sequence: CASSDRSRNTIYF. DNA of the CDR3: TGTGCCAGCAGTGACAGGTCGAGAAACACCATATATTTT.

The chain joins TRBV10-3 to TRBJ2-2; 8 bases are a match to TRBD2. The junction had 4 bases not matched to a gene; V was cut back by 10 bases and J by 0 bases. CDR3 length: 14 residues. Germline V gene lookup returns CDR1 ENHRY and CDR2 SYGVKD. The CDR3 bases are TGTGCCACCGTAGCGGGGACGAACACCGGGGAGCTGTTTTTT. Translation: CATVAGTNTGELFF.

The count of this clone is one. This chain connects TRBV7-2 to TRBJ2-2, with 8 bases aligning to TRBD2. V was pared by 0 bases and J by 8 bases, with 8 bases of the junction left unmatched. The germline V gene has CDR1 SGHTA and CDR2 FQGNSA. The CDR3 has 16 amino acids. CDR3 sequence reads: CASSLAFGTSGGELFF. CDR3 sequence (DNA): TGTGCCAGCAGCTTAGCGTTCGGGACTAGTGGGGGGGAGCTGTTTTTT.

The chain joins TRBV7-2 to TRBJ1-2; 7 bases line up with TRBD1. The CDR3 is 17 amino acids. The ends lost 1 base at V and 6 bases at J; junction bases unmatched: 14. Per the germline V gene, CDR1 is SGHTA and CDR2 is FQGNSA. CDR3 region: CASSLDWSRTGKNGYTF. In DNA form, the CDR3 reads TGTGCCAGCAGCTTAGACTGGAGCCGGACAGGAAAAAATGGCTACACCTTC.

CDR3 nucleotide sequence: TGTGCCAGCAGTGAAACGGGGGGTGCTGAAGCTTTCTTT. It encodes CASSETGGAEAFF. The V call is TRBV6-1, the J call TRBJ1-1, with D possibly matching TRBD1 (5 bases). CDR3 size: 13 residues. V lost 2 bases to trimming and J lost 6 bases, with 10 bases between them. The germline gives CDR1 MNHNS, CDR2 SASEGT.

The chain has TRBV6-5 and TRBJ2-3, with 14 bases identical to TRBD2. V lost 2 bases and J lost 5; bases outside the gene matches: 3. This CDR3 contains 16 residues. Germline-derived CDR1 and CDR2 are MNHEY and SVGAGI. DNA for the CDR3: TGTGCCAGCAGTTACGCGGGACTAGCGGGGGTAGATACGCAGTATTTT. Amino acids: CASSYAGLAGVDTQYF.

J is TRBJ1-5 and V is TRBV4-3, with D hard to call. V lost 1 base, J lost 0 bases, and 7 bases lay in between. Germline V gene data show CDR1 as LGHNA and CDR2 as YSLEER. The CDR3 has 15 amino acids. The CDR3 DNA follows: TGCGCCAGCAGCCAAGCAGGCCTTAGCAATCAGCCCCAGCATTTT. Amino acid sequence: CASSQAGLSNQPQHF.

The chain employs TRBV27 and TRBJ2-1, with TRBD2 matching 9 bases. Germline V gene sequence: CDR1 MNHEY, CDR2 SMNVEV (reference sequence). This CDR3 contains 15 residues. Trimming at V came to 3 bases and at J to 10 bases, leaving 10 bases not matched to a gene. CDR3 residues: CASSFGLAGFGEQFF. Written as DNA, the CDR3 is TGTGCCAGCAGTTTCGGGCTAGCGGGATTTGGCGAGCAGTTCTTC.

This chain uses TRBV18 with TRBJ2-7, with a possible D match to TRBD2 (5 bases). CDR1 is KGHSH, CDR2 LQKENI, per germline. The CDR3 has 11 amino acids. The V gene lost 3 bases and the J gene lost 5 bases, with 5 bases spanning the gap. The CDR3 DNA reads TGTGCCAGCTCACCGCGGGACGAGCAGTACTTC. Translating gives CASSPRDEQYF. The full variable domain, completed using reference TRBV18 and TRBJ2-7, is NAGVMQNPRHLVRRRGQEARLRCSPMKGHSHVYWYRQLPEEGLKFMVYLQKENIIDESGMPKERFSAEFPKEGPSILRIQQVVRGDSAAYFCASSPRDEQYFGPGTRLTVT.

This clone has just one count. The chain has TRBV5-4 and TRBJ2-7; tentatively, D is TRBD1 (6 bases). Germline assignment: CDR1 SGHNT and CDR2 YYREEE (reference sequence). V lost 0 bases and J lost 7, with 20 bases in between. The CDR3 totals 16 residues. The DNA of the CDR3 is TGTGCCAGCAGCTTGGTGGCAGGGGTTGTCGCTTGGGAGCAGTACTTC. Protein sequence: CASSLVAGVVAWEQYF.

The gene calls are TRBV30 and TRBJ1-4; D not resolved. CDR1 and CDR2 (germline): GTSNPN, SVGIG (reference sequence). V shed 0 bases and J shed 4 bases, with 12 bases lying between them. This CDR3 contains 15 residues. The CDR3 nucleotides read TGTGCCTGGAGTGTTGGAGGCAGGAATAATGAAAAACTGTTTTTT. It translates to CAWSVGGRNNEKLFF. The full variable domain, with the rest looked up from reference TRBV30 and TRBJ1-4, is SQTIHQWPATLVQPVGSPLSLECTVEGTSNPNLYWYRQAAGRGLQLLFYSVGIGQISSEVPQNLSASRPQDRQFILSSKKLLLSDSGFYLCAWSVGGRNNEKLFFGSGTQLSVL.

The rearrangement uses TRBV11-3 and TRBJ2-7; the match to TRBD2 covers 9 bases. The V gene's germline CDR1 is SGHNT and CDR2 YENEEA. This CDR3 comprises 15 residues. The ends lost 3 bases at V and 5 bases at J; junction bases unmatched: 8. CDR3 loop: CASSLGGGAGHEQYF. The CDR3 DNA follows: TGTGCCAGCAGCTTGGGCGGGGGGGCCGGCCACGAGCAGTACTTC.

This rearrangement joins TRBV19 to TRBJ2-1; 8 bases agree with TRBD1. Germline assignment: CDR1 LNHDA and CDR2 SQIVND (reference sequence). The CDR3 totals 13 residues. The V gene end was trimmed by 10 bases and the J gene end by 5 bases; junction bases not matched to a gene: 7. In DNA, the CDR3 is TGTGCCACTTCAGGGGGCTGGGACAATGAGCAGTTCTTC. Its translation: CATSGGWDNEQFF.

The chain carries TRBV27 and TRBJ2-4; TRBD2 matches at 7 bases. The CDR3 is made up of 17 amino acids. V lost 3 bases and J lost 4; bases outside the gene matches: 12. The germline V gene encodes CDR1 MNHEY and CDR2 SMNVEV (reference sequence). The CDR3 sequence is CASSLTPFASGKNIQYF. The CDR3 DNA follows: TGTGCCAGCAGTTTGACTCCTTTCGCTAGCGGTAAAAACATTCAGTACTTC.

The V gene is TRBV7-9, the J gene TRBJ1-1; no reliable D call. Looked up from germline, CDR1 is SEHNR and CDR2 is FQNEAQ (reference sequence). The V end lost 6 bases, the J end lost 1 base, and 12 bases lay between the germline ends. There are 14 residues in the CDR3. The CDR3 loop reads CASSFDSANTEAFF. CDR3 in DNA: TGTGCCAGCAGTTTTGACTCGGCGAACACTGAAGCTTTCTTT.

This clone came up once. The chain combines TRBV15 with TRBJ1-2; D might be TRBD1 (5 bases). The CDR3 sequence is 16 residues long. The germline CDR1 and CDR2 sequences are LNHNV and YYDKDF (reference sequence). The germline V and J ends were trimmed by 3 bases and 1 base, with 15 bases remaining between them. CDR3 nucleotide sequence: TGTGCCACCAGCAGTGGGGACTTGGGGGGTAACTATGGCTACACCTTC. It yields the protein CATSSGDLGGNYGYTF.